This is a list of T cell receptor beta chains from one sample in a study of blood T cell repertoires in COVID-19. Profiling relied on immunoSEQ multiplex PCR, and the TCRdb table lists in-frame clones only, not all of them. The sample includes around 220,000 clones, 87% of them seen just once. Sample: peripheral blood. Receptors originate from a man in his forties with active or convalescent COVID-19. Each CDR3 is given with its conserved first and last residue. Clone size is shown for a subset of rows, as once, few, many or a class of expanded clone.

v_gene	j_gene	abundance	CDR3aa
TRBV11-3	TRBJ2-7	NA	CASSSGGAWYEQYF
TRBV28	TRBJ1-3	NA	CASEGTGGFNSRLPYSGNTIYF
TRBV2	TRBJ2-7	NA	CASSERGQIYEQYF
TRBV19	TRBJ1-5	NA	CASSIGTGGFYSNQPQHF
TRBV19	TRBJ2-1	NA	CASNGQDYNEQFF
TRBV3-1/TRBV3-2	TRBJ2-7	few	CASRQAFLSYEQYF
TRBV5-1	TRBJ1-1	NA	CASSPRGNTEAFF
TRBV5-1	TRBJ2-6	NA	CASSLPRDGSGANVLTF
TRBV19	TRBJ1-5	NA	CASGQGVIQPQHF
TRBV7-9	TRBJ2-5	NA	CASTRRELAGVGETQYF
TRBV28	TRBJ1-5	NA	CASSLISGNWPQHF
TRBV7-9	TRBJ1-6	NA	CASSPQGGQYNSPLHF